These 26 T cell receptor beta chains came from one sample sequenced in a study of T cell changes during pregnancy in multiple sclerosis. Method: immunoSEQ multiplex PCR; TCRdb's copy keeps in-frame clones and lacks some. This sample has under 90,000 clones, with 80% to 95% found just once. Sequencing used peripheral blood, obtained after pregnancy. The receptors stem from a female donor in good health, enrolled as a control in a pregnancy study.

The chain uses TRBV18 and TRBJ2-5, with 8 bases identical to TRBD2. Matching the DNA end better, TRBJ2-7 makes the J call doubtful. This CDR3 spans 15 amino acids. Per germline, CDR1 KGHSH and CDR2 LQKENI. The chain's CDR3 is CASSPPTSGTYEQYF. The CDR3 DNA reads TGTGCCAGCTCACCACCTACTAGCGGAACCTACGAGCAGTACTTC.

This chain uses TRBV14 with TRBJ2-3, with D possibly being TRBD2 (6 bases). The CDR3 contains 14 residues. The germline V gene encodes CDR1 SGHDN and CDR2 FVKESK. The ends were cut back, 4 bases at V and 2 bases at J, with 10 bases in the middle. The CDR3 sequence is CASSRRDFTDTQYF. CDR3 in DNA: TGTGCCAGCAGCCGCCGGGACTTCACAGATACGCAGTATTTT.

V and J are TRBV4-1 and TRBJ2-2, with unresolved D. The CDR3 contains 13 residues. The V end lost 2 bases, the J end lost 7 bases, and 8 bases lay between the germline ends. Per germline, CDR1 MGHRA and CDR2 YSYEKL. The CDR3 sequence is CASSQSSVGELFF. The CDR3 bases are TGCGCCAGCAGCCAATCTTCGGTCGGGGAGCTGTTTTTT.

V is TRBV7-9 and J is TRBJ2-3; possible D gene TRBD2, 5 bases. The V gene lost 10 bases and the J gene lost 3 bases, with 14 bases spanning the gap. This CDR3 comprises 13 residues. Germline lookup yields CDR1 SEHNR and CDR2 FQNEAQ (reference sequence). The CDR3 sequence is CATRVARTDTQYF. Here the CDR3 DNA reads TGTGCCACCCGAGTAGCGCGGACAGATACGCAGTATTTT.

This chain joins TRBV27 and TRBJ2-3; D gene ambiguous. The germline gives CDR1 MNHEY, CDR2 SMNVEV (reference sequence). The CDR3 has 14 residues. V was trimmed by 3 bases and J by 0 bases, leaving 7 bases between them. The CDR3 spells CASSLRRSTDTQYF. The DNA for the CDR3 is TGTGCCAGCAGTTTGCGGCGGAGCACAGATACGCAGTATTTT.

The rearrangement links TRBV6-1 to TRBJ2-2; a weak D match, TRBD1 (7 bases). V shed 6 bases and J shed 4 bases, with 12 bases lying between them. The germline gives CDR1 MNHNS, CDR2 SASEGT. The CDR3 is 14 amino acids. The CDR3 spells CASREGAVTGELFF. The CDR3 DNA reads TGTGCCAGCAGGGAGGGGGCTGTCACCGGGGAGCTGTTTTTT.

CDR3 sequence: CASSQTSGSYEQYF. In DNA form, the CDR3 reads TGCGCCAGCAGCCAAACTAGCGGTTCCTACGAGCAGTACTTC. The genes are TRBV4-3 and TRBJ2-7; 8 bases fit TRBD2. CDR3 size: 14 residues. In germline, CDR1 is LGHNA, CDR2 YSLEER. Germline trimming cut 2 bases from V and 1 base from J; bases unmatched to any gene: 1.

V gene TRBV5-1 combines with J gene TRBJ2-1; TRBD2 agrees at 14 bases. The CDR3 runs to 15 residues. Unmatched junction bases numbered 4, after V lost 3 bases and J lost 8 bases. Germline CDR1 and CDR2: SGHRS and YFSETQ. The CDR3 here is CASSSGLAGEDEQFF. The CDR3 DNA is TGCGCCAGCAGCTCGGGACTAGCGGGAGAAGATGAGCAGTTCTTC. The whole variable domain, filled in from reference TRBV5-1 and TRBJ2-1, reads KAGVTQTPRYLIKTRGQQVTLSCSPISGHRSVSWYQQTPGQGLQFLFEYFSETQRNKGNFPGRFSGRQFSNSRSEMNVSTLELGDSALYLCASSSGLAGEDEQFFGPGTRLTVL.

The J gene is TRBJ1-3, the V gene TRBV6-5; 8 bases line up with TRBD1. The CDR3 totals 15 residues. Germline V lookup: CDR1 MNHEY, CDR2 SVGAGI. V gave up 7 bases and J gave up 2 bases; unmatched junction bases: 7. CDR3 sequence: CASTITTGAGNTIYF. DNA for the CDR3: TGTGCCAGCACCATCACGACAGGGGCTGGAAACACCATATATTTT.

V gene TRBV28 combines with J gene TRBJ1-2; 10 bases are a match to TRBD1. Germline CDR1 MDHEN, CDR2 SYDVKM. This CDR3 is 17 amino acids long. The ends lost 4 bases at V and 4 bases at J; junction bases unmatched: 12. CDR3 sequence (DNA): TGTGCCAGCAGTTCGCCAGGGGACAGGGGATTCAGCTATGGCTACACCTTC. Translation: CASSSPGDRGFSYGYTF.

The rearrangement links TRBV25-1 to TRBJ2-3; TRBD1 might be the D (5 bases). The CDR3 sequence is 15 residues long. V was shortened by 3 bases and J by 0 bases, with 10 bases between the two germline ends. CDR1 and CDR2 from the germline V gene are MGHDK and SYGVNS. CDR3 sequence reads: CASSDRQLSTDTQYF. CDR3 bases: TGTGCCAGCAGTGACAGACAGCTTAGCACAGATACGCAGTATTTT. The entire variable domain, with the rest obtained from reference TRBV25-1 and TRBJ2-3, is as follows: EADIYQTPRYLVIGTGKKITLECSQTMGHDKMYWYQQDPGMELHLIHYSYGVNSTEKGDLSSESTVSRIRTEHFPLTLESARPSHTSQYLCASSDRQLSTDTQYFGPGTRLTVL.

This rearrangement joins TRBV7-3 to TRBJ2-1, with D maybe TRBD1 (5 bases). The V gene lost 5 bases and the J gene lost 7 bases, with 12 bases spanning the gap. The germline gives CDR1 SGHTA, CDR2 FQGTGA. The CDR3 runs 13 residues. CDR3 coding DNA: TGTGCCAGCAGCCCAACCACAGGAAATGAGCAGTTCTTC. The encoded protein is CASSPTTGNEQFF.

CDR3 residues: CASSLAGVAGTDTQYF. The CDR3 nucleotides read TGCGCCAGCAGCTTGGCGGGGGTAGCGGGGACAGATACGCAGTATTTT. The chain couples TRBV5-1 to TRBJ2-3; 8 bases are a match to TRBD2. Germline lookup yields CDR1 SGHRS and CDR2 YFSETQ. Unmatched junction bases numbered 6, after V lost 0 bases and J lost 3 bases. The length of the CDR3 is 16 residues.

The chain carries TRBV11-2 and TRBJ2-7; the D gene is possibly TRBD1 (6 bases). From germline, CDR1 is SGHAT and CDR2 FQNNGV. Trimming pared 5 bases from V and 0 bases from J, leaving 17 bases between. This CDR3 comprises 16 residues. Written as DNA, the CDR3 is TGTGCCAGCAGCGGGCTCCGGGACAAATACTCCTACGAGCAGTACTTC. Its protein is CASSGLRDKYSYEQYF.

This rearrangement joins TRBV2 to TRBJ2-3; 11 bases fit TRBD2. V shed 9 bases, J shed 3 bases, and the junction held 2 bases outside the gene matches. The CDR3 totals 13 residues. CDR1 is SNHLY and CDR2 is FYNNEI in the germline V gene. In nucleotides, the CDR3 is TGTGCCAGTAGCGGGGGGGCTACAGATACGCAGTATTTT. Amino acids: CASSGGATDTQYF.

V is TRBV28 and J is TRBJ2-1; no definite D call. Between the trimmed V and J ends, which lost 5 bases and 9 bases, there was a span of 11 bases. The germline CDR1 and CDR2 sequences are MDHEN and SYDVKM. The CDR3 length is 12 residues. CDR3 protein: CASSPLSGEQFF. In DNA, the CDR3 is TGTGCCAGCAGTCCATTATCCGGTGAGCAGTTCTTC.

The J gene is TRBJ2-2, the V gene TRBV2; D gene unclear. The CDR3 loop spans 11 amino acids. V was trimmed by 9 bases and J by 3 bases, leaving 5 bases between them. The germline CDR1 and CDR2 sequences are SNHLY and FYNNEI. The CDR3 is CASTDTGELFF. DNA for the CDR3: TGTGCCAGTACGGACACCGGGGAGCTGTTTTTT.

The count of this clone is one. The genes are TRBV28 and TRBJ2-5; TRBD2 aligns across 8 bases. Per the germline V gene, CDR1 is MDHEN and CDR2 is SYDVKM. The CDR3 covers 15 residues. The J segment lost 5 bases and the V segment lost 2 bases, leaving 7 bases of the junction unmatched. The DNA for the CDR3 is TGTGCCAGCAGTTTAGCGGGGGGAGGGTTGGAGACCCAGTACTTC. Protein sequence: CASSLAGGGLETQYF.

J is TRBJ2-7 and V is TRBV2; 8 bases match TRBD1. CDR1 is SNHLY, CDR2 FYNNEI, per germline. V lost 7 bases to trimming and J lost 1 base; unmatched junction nucleotides: 6. The CDR3 loop spans 14 amino acids. The CDR3 DNA reads TGTGCCAGCAAGAGAGGGGACAGGTCCTACGAGCAGTACTTC. Translated: CASKRGDRSYEQYF. Complete variable domain (other parts from reference TRBV2 and TRBJ2-7): EPEVTQTPSHQVTQMGQEVILRCVPISNHLYFYWYRQILGQKVEFLVSFYNNEISEKSEIFDDQFSVERPDGSNFTLKIRSTKLEDSAMYFCASKRGDRSYEQYFGPGTRLTVT.

The rearrangement joins TRBV9 to TRBJ1-6; 9 bases align to TRBD1. Trimming cost V 4 bases and J 10 bases; bases outside gene matches: 6. Germline V gene lookup returns CDR1 SGDLS and CDR2 YYNGEE. This CDR3 is 14 amino acids long. CDR3 coding DNA: TGTGCCAGCAGCCTTGGACAGGGGAGGTCACCCCTCCACTTT. As protein: CASSLGQGRSPLHF.

In this sample, this clone turned up a few times. The genes are TRBV28 and TRBJ1-1; D remains unclear. This CDR3 has 14 amino acids. CDR1 and CDR2 from the germline V gene are MDHEN and SYDVKM. Trimming removed 6 bases at V and 8 bases at J, with 19 bases between. The CDR3 loop is CASSIGGNEEEAFF. DNA for the CDR3: TGTGCCAGCAGCATCGGAGGGAATGAAGAGGAAGCTTTCTTT.

The chain recombines TRBV18 with TRBJ1-1; D is perhaps TRBD1 (6 bases). This CDR3 is built from 12 residues. Per the germline V gene, CDR1 is KGHSH and CDR2 is LQKENI. Trimming shortened V by 6 bases and J by 7 bases, and 12 bases separated the two germline ends. The CDR3 nucleotides read TGTGCCAGCTCTCCGGACAGTTTTGAAGCTTTCTTT. Translation gives CASSPDSFEAFF.

The rearrangement uses TRBV6-1 and TRBJ1-3, with 7 bases aligning to TRBD1. The J segment lost 1 base and the V segment lost 8 bases, leaving 8 bases of the junction unmatched. CDR3 size: 15 residues. Germline V gene data show CDR1 as MNHNS and CDR2 as SASEGT. This chain's CDR3 is CASGIDRVSGNTIYF. DNA of the CDR3: TGTGCCAGCGGCATCGACAGGGTGTCTGGAAACACCATATATTTT.

The rearrangement uses TRBV7-9 and TRBJ1-1; possible D gene TRBD1, 5 bases. The CDR3 is 13 residues long. CDR1 SEHNR and CDR2 FQNEAQ come from the germline V gene (reference sequence). V lost 1 base and J 5 bases, leaving 8 bases between the germline ends. The CDR3, as DNA: TGTGCCAGCAGCTTAGGGGAGGGGACTGAAGCTTTCTTT. Amino acid sequence: CASSLGEGTEAFF.

This clone has a single count. This chain joins TRBV27 and TRBJ2-1; a possible D gene is TRBD2 (7 bases). The CDR3 is made up of 14 amino acids. The V gene's germline CDR1 is MNHEY and CDR2 SMNVEV (reference sequence). Trimming took 4 bases from V and 6 from J, leaving 13 bases between them. The DNA of the CDR3 is TGTGCCAGCAGTTCGACTAGCAGGGGCAATGAGCAGTTCTTC. As protein: CASSSTSRGNEQFF.

V is TRBV5-1 and J is TRBJ1-1; 8 bases are a match to TRBD1. Per germline, CDR1 SGHRS and CDR2 YFSETQ. With 3 bases clipped from V and 1 base from J, the junction kept 2 bases outside the gene matches. This CDR3 is built from 14 residues. The DNA for the CDR3 is TGCGCCAGCAGCTGGGGACAGGCGAACACTGAAGCTTTCTTT. It is translated as CASSWGQANTEAFF.